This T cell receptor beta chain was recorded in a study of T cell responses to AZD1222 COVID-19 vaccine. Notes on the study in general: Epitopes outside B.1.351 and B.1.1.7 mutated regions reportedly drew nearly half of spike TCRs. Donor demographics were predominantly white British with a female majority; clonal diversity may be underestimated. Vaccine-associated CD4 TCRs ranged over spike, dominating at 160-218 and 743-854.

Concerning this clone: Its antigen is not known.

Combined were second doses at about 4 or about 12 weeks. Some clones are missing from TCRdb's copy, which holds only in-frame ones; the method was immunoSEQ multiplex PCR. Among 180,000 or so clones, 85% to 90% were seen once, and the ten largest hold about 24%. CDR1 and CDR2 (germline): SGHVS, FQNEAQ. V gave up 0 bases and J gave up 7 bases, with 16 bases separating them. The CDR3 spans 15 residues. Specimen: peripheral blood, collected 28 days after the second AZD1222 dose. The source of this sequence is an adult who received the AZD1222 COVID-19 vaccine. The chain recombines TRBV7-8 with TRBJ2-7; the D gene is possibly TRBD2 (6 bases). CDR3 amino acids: CASSLAAGRTGEQYF. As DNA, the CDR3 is TGTGCCAGCAGCTTAGCGGCGGGACGAACTGGTGAGCAGTACTTC. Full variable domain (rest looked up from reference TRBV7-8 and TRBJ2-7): GAGVSQSPRYKVAKRGQDVALRCDPISGHVSLFWYQQALGQGPEFLTYFQNEAQLDKSGLPSDRFFAERPEGSVSTLKIQRTQQEDSAVYLCASSLAAGRTGEQYFGPGTRLTVT.